The 26 T cell receptor beta chains presented below share a single source sample, sequenced in a study of regulatory T cells in long-lasting Graves disease. Building the TCR beta libraries relied on iRepertoire HTBI primers, and CDR3 regions underwent Arm-PCR. TCRdb re-called the multiplex PCR reads through MiXCR, storing one row per CDR3 protein. The sample shows about 400,000 distinct CDR3 sequences, about 15% of them seen only once. As for time point: newly diagnosed GD, antithyroid drugs for less than 3 months. The TCR library was made from RNA that had been extracted from PBMCs in TRIzol. The same sample was also studied in work on T cells in Graves' hyperthyroidism and ophthalmopathy.

The specimen was peripheral blood mononuclear cells (PBMCs), collected at new diagnosis, from a patient treated with antithyroid drugs. The receptors were gathered from a woman aged 40 to 49 with Graves disease.

Of note for this clonotype: The junction and the germline gene differ at one end; a read error may be behind it. V gene TRBV20-1 combines with J gene TRBJ2-7; 7 positions match TRBD2. Germline loops: CDR1 DFQATT, CDR2 SNEGSKA (reference sequence). The CDR3 length is 11 residues. CDR3 DNA: TGCAGTGCTAGTGATGGCGGGAGTGAGGACTTC. It yields the protein CSASDGGSEDF.

This clonotype appeared many times. For the CDR3, the DNA is TGCAGTGCTGGGACTAGCAGGGTTGCGGATACGCAGTATTTT. It yields the protein CSAGTSRVADTQYF. The chain recombines TRBV20-1 with TRBJ2-3; 9 bases match TRBD2. This CDR3 region has 14 residues. Trimming cost V 5 bases and J 6 bases; bases outside gene matches: 9. CDR1 and CDR2 from the germline V gene are DFQATT and SNEGSKA (reference sequence).

This clonotype was seen only a few times. The rearrangement links TRBV18 to TRBJ2-1, with TRBD2 matching over 10 bases. V dropped 0 bases and J dropped 7; count of bases not matched to a gene: 9. CDR1 KGHSH and CDR2 LQKENI come from the germline V gene. This CDR3 comprises 17 residues. The CDR3, as DNA: TGTGCCAGCTCACCACCGCTAGCGGGAGAACGAAGTAATGAGCAGTTCTTC. Translated: CASSPPLAGERSNEQFF.

This clonotype was detected ten times or more. The chain uses TRBV28 and TRBJ2-7; TRBD2 matches 11 bases. Per germline, CDR1 MDHEN and CDR2 SYDVKM. With 5 bases clipped from V and 3 bases from J, the junction kept 6 bases outside the gene matches. This CDR3 region has 15 residues. CDR3 residues: CASSPMGLADYEQYF. CDR3 nucleotide sequence: TGTGCCAGCAGTCCTATGGGACTAGCGGACTACGAGCAGTACTTC. Full variable domain (outside the CDR3, taken from reference TRBV28 and TRBJ2-7): DVKVTQSSRYLVKRTGEKVFLECVQDMDHENMFWYRQDPGLGLRLIYFSYDVKMKEKGDIPEGYSVSREKKERFSLILESASTNQTSMYLCASSPMGLADYEQYFGPGTRLTVT.

This clonotype has ten or more counts. The V call is TRBV12-3 or TRBV12-4, the J call TRBJ2-1; D remains unclear. Trimming took off 2 bases at V and 8 bases at J, with 13 bases between the two ends. The CDR3 runs 14 residues. DNA for the CDR3: TGTGCCAGCAGTTTATCCGATTTGCGCGATGAGCAGTTCTTC. Translated: CASSLSDLRDEQFF.

A few counts support this clonotype. CDR3 protein: CASRGAPLNTGELFF. The CDR3 coding sequence is TGTGCCAGCAGGGGGGCTCCCCTCAACACCGGGGAGCTGTTTTTT. V gene TRBV6-1 combines with J gene TRBJ2-2, with D maybe TRBD1 (6 bases). The ends were cut back, 6 bases at V and 2 bases at J, with 13 bases in the middle. Germline CDR1 MNHNS, CDR2 SASEGT. This CDR3 spans 15 amino acids.

This clonotype showed up many times. The rearrangement links TRBV6-1 to TRBJ1-1; D not certain. Germline lookup yields CDR1 MNHNS and CDR2 SASEGT. The germline V and J ends were trimmed by 6 bases and 5 bases, with 16 bases remaining between them. This CDR3 has 14 residues. The CDR3: CASRPSNDGTEAFF. The CDR3 bases are TGTGCCAGCAGACCCAGTAATGACGGTACTGAAGCTTTCTTT.

This clonotype has a count of ten or more. The rearrangement uses TRBV7-8 and TRBJ1-2; D is ambiguous. Germline CDR1 is SGHVS and CDR2 is FQNEAQ. This CDR3 has 13 amino acids. The germline V and J ends were trimmed by 4 bases and 7 bases, with 13 bases remaining between them. CDR3 in amino acids: CASSSPGGFGYTF. The DNA for the CDR3 is TGTGCCAGCAGCTCGCCTGGAGGGTTTGGCTACACCTTC.

This clonotype came up many times. The J gene is TRBJ1-1, the V gene TRBV30, with D unresolved. V was trimmed by 0 bases and J by 0 bases, leaving 8 bases between them. The CDR3 contains 14 residues. CDR1 is GTSNPN and CDR2 is SVGIG in the germline V gene (reference sequence). The CDR3 DNA is TGTGCCTGGAGTGTGGACTCCATGAACACTGAAGCTTTCTTT. Translating it yields CAWSVDSMNTEAFF.

This clonotype was recorded at least ten times. The V call is TRBV9, the J call TRBJ2-7; 12 nucleotides align to TRBD2. The CDR3 has 16 residues. Germline V CDR1 and CDR2: SGDLS, YYNGEE. V lost 4 bases, J lost 7 bases, and 12 bases stayed unmatched. CDR3 loop: CASSPRLAGVIEEQYF. The CDR3 DNA sequence: TGTGCCAGCAGCCCCAGACTAGCGGGAGTGATCGAAGAGCAGTACTTC.

This clonotype was observed at least ten times. The chain carries TRBV18 and TRBJ1-2; 7 bases agree with TRBD1. Germline CDR1 KGHSH, CDR2 LQKENI. CDR3 length: 15 residues. After removal of 6 bases from V and 6 bases from J, the junction contained 13 bases not matched to a gene. The CDR3 region has the DNA TGTGCCAGCTCGCCAAGACAGGGTGATTTGGATGGCTACACCTTC. Translation: CASSPRQGDLDGYTF.

This clonotype was observed many times. As DNA, the CDR3 is TGTGCCACCCTCAAGGACACGGGGCAAAACATTCAGTACTTC. Translated, it gives CATLKDTGQNIQYF. The chain employs TRBV28 and TRBJ2-4, with D possibly called TRBD1 or TRBD2 (5 bases each). The ends were cut back, 10 bases at V and 5 bases at J, with 18 bases in the middle. CDR3 length equals 14 residues. Germline V gene lookup returns CDR1 MDHEN and CDR2 SYDVKM.

The chain has TRBV28 and TRBJ1-6; D gene unclear. V was clipped by 7 bases and J by 5 bases, with 27 bases between them. CDR3 length: 19 residues. Germline CDR1 reads MDHEN; CDR2 reads SYDVKM. The chain's CDR3 is CASTEGQDSSVFDNSPLHF. The CDR3 region has the DNA TGTGCCAGCACCGAGGGCCAAGACTCTTCCGTCTTCGATAATTCACCCCTCCACTTT.

This clonotype was counted ten times or more. The chain combines TRBV7-9 with TRBJ2-7, with unresolved D. Germline lookup yields CDR1 SEHNR and CDR2 FQNEAQ (reference sequence). Between the trimmed V and J ends, which lost 1 base and 5 bases, there was a span of 9 bases. The CDR3 loop spans 13 amino acids. CDR3: CASSLGGGDEQYF. The CDR3, as DNA: TGTGCCAGCAGCTTAGGCGGTGGAGACGAGCAGTACTTC.

This clonotype appeared many times. The chain combines TRBV6-2 or TRBV6-3 with TRBJ2-1; D possibly corresponds to TRBD1 (5 bases). Per the germline V gene, CDR1 is MNHEY and CDR2 is SVGEGT. Trimming took 2 bases from V and 5 from J, leaving 10 bases between them. The CDR3 runs to 14 residues. CDR3 in DNA: TGTGCCAGCAGTTACGACAGACTTAACAATGAGCAGTTCTTC. It encodes CASSYDRLNNEQFF.

A few counts support this clonotype. The chain has TRBV24-1 and TRBJ2-3; D may correspond to TRBD1 or TRBD2 (6 bases each). Germline V lookup: CDR1 KGHDR, CDR2 SFDVKD. The V end was cut by 3 bases, the J end by 1 base, with 13 bases between. The CDR3 has 16 residues. The CDR3 DNA is TGTGCCACCAGTGATCCTTACAGGGAGGGCACAGATACGCAGTATTTT. Its translation: CATSDPYREGTDTQYF.

This clonotype was counted ten times or more. V usage is TRBV12-3 or TRBV12-4 and J usage is TRBJ2-5, with a tentative D call TRBD1 (5 bases). The CDR3 is 15 amino acids. The V end lost 6 bases, the J end lost 5 bases, and 19 bases lay between the germline ends. The CDR3 protein is CASSRPAGSMETQYF. DNA of the CDR3: TGTGCCAGCAGCCGTCCGGCAGGGTCGATGGAGACCCAGTACTTC.

This clonotype came up many times. The chain couples TRBV13 to TRBJ2-2; possible D gene TRBD2, 7 bases. The germline V and J ends were trimmed by 5 bases and 3 bases, with 13 bases remaining between them. The length of the CDR3 is 15 residues. The germline gives CDR1 PRHDT, CDR2 FYEKMQ (reference sequence). In nucleotides, the CDR3 is TGTGCCAGCAGCCCCGGGGGGCGAGACACCGGGGAGCTGTTTTTT. Amino acid sequence: CASSPGGRDTGELFF.

This clonotype was observed many times. V is TRBV10-3 and J is TRBJ2-1, with 8 nucleotides matching TRBD2. Germline trimming cut 10 bases from V and 5 bases from J; bases unmatched to any gene: 7. The CDR3 runs to 13 residues. Germline V gene lookup returns CDR1 ENHRY and CDR2 SYGVKD. Written as DNA, the CDR3 is TGTGCCACCATTAGCGGGGACCACAATGAGCAGTTCTTC. It encodes CATISGDHNEQFF.

This clonotype was counted a few times. The V and J genes are TRBV7-9 and TRBJ1-3; TRBD1 agrees at 7 bases. Germline lookup yields CDR1 SEHNR and CDR2 FQNEAQ (reference sequence). The V and J ends lost 2 bases and 0 bases, in that order; junction bases with no gene match: 7. The CDR3 runs 17 residues. This CDR3 is CASSLTGQLFSGNTIYF. CDR3 nucleotide sequence: TGTGCCAGCAGCTTAACGGGACAGCTATTCTCTGGAAACACCATATATTTT.

This clonotype was seen only a few times. The chain recombines TRBV5-1 with TRBJ1-5; D unresolved. Trimming took off 2 bases at V and 6 bases at J, with 18 bases between the two ends. The germline CDR1 and CDR2 sequences are SGHRS and YFSETQ. This CDR3 is 16 amino acids long. CDR3 protein: CASSLGVPMSGQPQHF. Written as DNA, the CDR3 is TGCGCCAGCAGCTTAGGAGTCCCAATGTCGGGTCAGCCCCAGCATTTT.

This clonotype was counted a few times. The chain employs TRBV11-2 and TRBJ1-4; D perhaps matches TRBD1 (5 bases). This CDR3 is built from 18 residues. Trimming pared 1 base from V and 8 bases from J, leaving 23 bases between. CDR1 and CDR2 from the germline V gene are SGHAT and FQNNGV. CDR3 nucleotides: TGTGCCAGCAGCTTAGGAGGGTTAGGGGAGATGTGGAAGGAAAAACTGTTTTTT. This codes for CASSLGGLGEMWKEKLFF. The complete variable domain, with remaining parts taken from reference TRBV11-2 and TRBJ1-4, reads EAGVAQSPRYKIIEKRQSVAFWCNPISGHATLYWYQQILGQGPKLLIQFQNNGVVDDSQLPKDRFSAERLKGVDSTLKIQPAKLEDSAVYLCASSLGGLGEMWKEKLFFGSGTQLSVL.

The chain is built from TRBV12-3 or TRBV12-4 and TRBJ1-4, with 11 bases matching TRBD1. The CDR3 consists of 15 residues. Trimming cost V 6 bases and J 3 bases; bases outside gene matches: 3. The CDR3: CASSGQGAPNEKLFF. CDR3 bases: TGTGCCAGCAGCGGACAGGGGGCACCTAATGAAAAACTGTTTTTT.

In this sample, this clonotype turned up many times. This chain connects TRBV20-1 to TRBJ2-5; TRBD2 matches 10 bases. With 3 bases clipped from V and 5 bases from J, the junction kept 9 bases outside the gene matches. The CDR3 runs to 15 residues. Germline V gives CDR1 DFQATT, CDR2 SNEGSKA (reference sequence). This chain's CDR3 is CSASLVAGGMETQYF. In DNA form, the CDR3 reads TGCAGTGCTAGCTTGGTAGCGGGAGGAATGGAGACCCAGTACTTC.

The rearrangement links TRBV12-5 to TRBJ2-2, with D possibly TRBD2 on 5 matching bases. Germline values: CDR1 LGHNT, CDR2 FRNRAP. V gave up 6 bases and J gave up 4 bases, with 12 bases separating them. The CDR3 sequence is 14 residues long. The CDR3 DNA follows: TGTGCTAGTGGCTGGACTCTGGCCACCGGGGAGCTGTTTTTT. This translates into CASGWTLATGELFF.

This clonotype was observed at least ten times. The chain carries TRBV20-1 and TRBJ2-1; a weak D match, TRBD1 (5 bases). The CDR3 covers 16 residues. CDR1 DFQATT and CDR2 SNEGSKA come from the germline V gene (reference sequence). V was cut by 2 bases and J by 2 bases, with 16 bases left in between. The CDR3 coding sequence is TGCAGTGCTAGACCTAGGACACTGGGGACCTACAATGAGCAGTTCTTC. This sequence encodes CSARPRTLGTYNEQFF.